Each of the 14 T cell receptor beta chains below was sequenced from the same sample in a study of regulatory T cells in long-lasting Graves disease. The sample's time point: persistent/refractory GD, antithyroid drugs over 5 years with positive TRAb. Extracted PBMC RNA gave rise to the TCR library. In building TCR beta libraries, iRepertoire HTBI primers were used together with Arm-PCR of CDR3 regions. TCRdb reprocessed the multiplex PCR reads via MiXCR and lists one record per CDR3 protein. The sample has about 430,000 distinct CDR3 sequences, around 20% seen once. Source: peripheral blood mononuclear cells (PBMCs), taken when the disease was refractory, from a patient treated with antithyroid drugs. Source of these receptors: a female donor with Graves disease.

This clonotype was observed once. This chain joins TRBV19 and TRBJ2-7, with D possibly TRBD1 on 6 matching bases. The germline V gene has CDR1 LNHDA and CDR2 SQIVND (reference sequence). The CDR3 has 14 amino acids. Trimming pared 1 base from V and 3 bases from J, leaving 10 bases between. The CDR3 coding sequence is TGTGCCAGTAGTATAGTGGGGGACATCTACGAGCAGTACTTC. Amino acid sequence: CASSIVGDIYEQYF.

Details on this clonotype: A read error is possible here, since a much larger clone lies one base away. V usage is TRBV2 and J usage is TRBJ2-3, with D perhaps given as TRBD1 or TRBD2 (5 bases each). Germline CDR1 reads SNHLY; CDR2 reads FYNNEI. This CDR3 has 17 amino acids. CDR3 nucleotides: TGTACCAGCAGAAAAGATTGGGACCAGGATTTCACAGATACGCAGTATTTT. Residues: CTSRKDWDQDFTDTQYF.

There are a few counts of this clonotype. This chain links TRBV20-1 with TRBJ1-1; D possibly corresponds to TRBD1 (5 bases). CDR3 size: 13 residues. V shed 1 base and J shed 0 bases, with 6 bases lying between them. Per the germline V gene, CDR1 is DFQATT and CDR2 is SNEGSKA (reference sequence). The CDR3 protein is CSARGTMNTEAFF. The CDR3 region has the DNA TGCAGTGCTAGAGGGACAATGAACACTGAAGCTTTCTTT.

At least ten counts were recorded for this clonotype. The chain links TRBV6-2 or TRBV6-3 to TRBJ2-6; D ambiguous. CDR3 length equals 14 residues. From germline, CDR1 is MNHEY and CDR2 SVGEGT. V was shortened by 4 bases and J by 2 bases, with 6 bases between the two germline ends. CDR3 DNA sequence: TGTGCCAGCAGTTTTCTAGCTGGGGCCAACGTCCTGACTTTC. Protein: CASSFLAGANVLTF.

This clonotype was counted at least ten times. The chain uses TRBV2 and TRBJ2-5; D possibly corresponds to TRBD2 (5 bases). CDR1 and CDR2 (germline): SNHLY, FYNNEI. Trimming pared 6 bases from V and 5 bases from J, leaving 10 bases between. The CDR3 is 12 residues long. The CDR3 region has the DNA TGTGCCAGCAGCGCGGAGGCGGAGACCCAGTACTTC. Translating gives CASSAEAETQYF.

Here the CDR3 reads CASSPFVVAPSGNTIYF. DNA for the CDR3: TGTGCCAGCAGCCCCTTTGTGGTTGCCCCCTCTGGAAACACCATATATTTT. V is TRBV7-2 and J is TRBJ1-3; D gene uncertain. CDR3 length: 17 residues. The V gene lost 5 bases and the J gene lost 0 bases, with 17 bases spanning the gap. Germline V gene lookup returns CDR1 SGHTA and CDR2 FQGNSA.

V and J are TRBV6-1 and TRBJ1-2; D unresolved. The CDR3 length is 12 residues. Per germline, CDR1 MNHNS and CDR2 SASEGT. Trimming removed 9 bases from V and 4 bases from J, with 12 bases in between. In DNA, the CDR3 is TGTGCCAGGCCCCCCCACATCTATGGCTACACCTTC. Its protein product is CARPPHIYGYTF.

Many counts were recorded for this clonotype. The chain is built from TRBV20-1 and TRBJ1-2; 10 bases are a match to TRBD1. The CDR3 has 15 residues. Looked up from germline, CDR1 is DFQATT and CDR2 is SNEGSKA (reference sequence). V was pared by 3 bases and J by 3 bases, with 7 bases of the junction left unmatched. For the CDR3, the DNA is TGCAGTGCTAGCCGCTGGACAGGGGGAGACTATGGCTACACCTTC. Amino acids: CSASRWTGGDYGYTF.

This clonotype was detected many times. The chain is built from TRBV5-1 and TRBJ1-1; D unclear. CDR1 SGHRS and CDR2 YFSETQ come from the germline V gene. This CDR3 has 15 amino acids. The germline V and J ends were trimmed by 1 base and 1 base, with 11 bases remaining between them. This CDR3 is CASSLNRDQNTEAFF. DNA of the CDR3: TGCGCCAGCAGCTTGAACCGAGACCAGAACACTGAAGCTTTCTTT. Together with reference TRBV5-1 and TRBJ1-1, the CDR3 gives the full variable domain: KAGVTQTPRYLIKTRGQQVTLSCSPISGHRSVSWYQQTPGQGLQFLFEYFSETQRNKGNFPGRFSGRQFSNSRSEMNVSTLELGDSALYLCASSLNRDQNTEAFFGQGTRLTVV.

The V and J genes are TRBV5-1 and TRBJ2-5, with 8 nucleotides matching TRBD2. The CDR3 has 14 residues. CDR1 and CDR2 (germline): SGHRS, YFSETQ. V gave up 2 bases and J gave up 0 bases; unmatched junction bases: 0. The CDR3 DNA sequence: TGCGCCAGCAGCTTACTAGCGGACCAAGAGACCCAGTACTTC. Its translation is CASSLLADQETQYF.

The V and J genes are TRBV19 and TRBJ2-5, with D maybe TRBD2 (5 bases). Trimming removed 6 bases from V and 5 bases from J, with 13 bases in between. Looked up from germline, CDR1 is LNHDA and CDR2 is SQIVND (reference sequence). The CDR3 is made up of 13 amino acids. The CDR3 DNA follows: TGTGCCAGTAGGCCCACAGCGGACGAGACCCAGTACTTC. Protein product: CASRPTADETQYF.

The genes are TRBV9 and TRBJ2-5, with D possibly matching TRBD2 (6 bases). Germline V gene data show CDR1 as SGDLS and CDR2 as YYNGEE. The CDR3 has 13 amino acids. Trimming took 4 bases from V and 3 from J, leaving 10 bases between them. The CDR3 sequence is CASSRDSKETQYF. CDR3 DNA: TGTGCCAGCAGCCGGGACTCAAAAGAGACCCAGTACTTC.

This clonotype has a handful of counts. The V and J genes are TRBV3-1 and TRBJ2-7, with a weak D call TRBD2 (6 bases). Looked up from germline, CDR1 is LGHDT and CDR2 is YNNKEL (reference sequence). V gave up 1 base and J gave up 0 bases, with 16 bases separating them. This CDR3 is 17 amino acids long. The CDR3 DNA follows: TGTGCCAGCAGCCAAGCTTTCGGGGGACTGAGCTCCTACGAGCAGTACTTC. Translating it yields CASSQAFGGLSSYEQYF.

This clonotype was seen repeatedly, ten times or more. V gene TRBV24-1 combines with J gene TRBJ1-5; 7 nucleotides line up with TRBD1. Germline V gene data show CDR1 as KGHDR and CDR2 as SFDVKD. The CDR3 length is 16 residues. The V segment lost 5 bases and the J segment 2 bases; nucleotides outside the gene matches: 8. CDR3 loop: CATSAGQKAGNQPQHF. The CDR3 bases are TGTGCCACCAGTGCGGGACAGAAAGCGGGCAATCAGCCCCAGCATTTT.